This is a list of T cell receptor beta chains from one sample in a study of T-cell reconstitution after alpha-beta-depleted transplantation in children. TCRdb fed the PCR reads into MiXCR, producing one record per CDR3 protein. The sample shows about 580,000 distinct CDR3 sequences, 25% to 30% of them seen only once. This specimen consisted of PBMCs, obtained before TCRalphabeta/CD19-depleted stem cell transplant. The receptors derive from a boy in the first two years of life with Wiskott-Aldrich syndrome, due to receive a stem cell transplant. The CDR3 runs from the conserved cysteine through the conserved F or W. The D gene is left open where the match is weak. Rows may omit the clone size; those that give it use once, few, many or a size class.

length	V	D	J	size	DNA	CDR3
14	TRBV29-1	TRBD1	TRBJ2-1	-	TGCAGCGGTGAAGGAAGACAGGGGGCTACTGAGCAGTTCTTC	CSGEGRQGATEQFF
16	TRBV5-1	TRBD2	TRBJ2-1	-	TGCGCCAGCAGCTTTCCGCGACTAGCGGGAGGAAATGAGCAGTTCTTC	CASSFPRLAGGNEQFF
15	TRBV25-1	TRBD2	TRBJ2-5	-	TGTGCCAGCAGTGCCATCGGACTAGCAGAGGAGACCCAGTACTTC	CASSAIGLAEETQYF
15	TRBV7-6	TRBD1	TRBJ1-4	few	TGTGCCAGCAGCTTAGGCACAGGGGTCTTTGAAAAACTGTTTTTT	CASSLGTGVFEKLFF
17	TRBV7-7	TRBD1	TRBJ2-1	-	TGTGCCAGCAGCAAACGACCGGACAGGGGAGGGTACAATGAGCAGTTCTTC	CASSKRPDRGGYNEQFF
13	TRBV6-6	-	TRBJ2-7	-	TGTGCCAGCAGCCACCAGGGGTTCCACGAGCAGTACTTC	CASSHQGFHEQYF
14	TRBV7-2	-	TRBJ1-5	-	TGTGCCAGCAGCGCCCGGACAGGCAATCAGCCCCAGCATTTT	CASSARTGNQPQHF
13	TRBV12-3/TRBV12-4	-	TRBJ1-5	-	TGTGCCAGCAGAAAGGGGGACGGTCAGCCCCAGCATTTT	CASRKGDGQPQHF
13	TRBV5-5	-	TRBJ2-1	few	TGTGCCAGCAGCTTGCCCCGGGGCAATGAGCAGTTCTTC	CASSLPRGNEQFF
13	TRBV7-2	-	TRBJ1-6	once	TGTGCCAGCAGCGCCCGGATCGATTCACCCCTCCACTTT	CASSARIDSPLHF
14	TRBV27	-	TRBJ1-5	many	TGTGCCAGCAGTTTGGGACTCCTGGGTCAGCCCCAGCATTTT	CASSLGLLGQPQHF
13	TRBV11-2	TRBD1	TRBJ1-1	-	TGTGCCACCTCCCAAGGGGGCGCCGCTGAAGCTTTCTTT	CATSQGGAAEAFF
18	TRBV7-2	TRBD2	TRBJ2-2	once	TGTGCCAGCAGCGTACCGGGACTAGCGGGAGTTGGCACCGGGGAGCTGTTTTTT	CASSVPGLAGVGTGELFF
15	TRBV27	TRBD2	TRBJ2-7	many	TGTGCCAGCAGTTTATACCTAGCGGGAGGATACGAGCAGTACTTC	CASSLYLAGGYEQYF
16	TRBV10-1	-	TRBJ2-2	-	TGCGCCAGCAGTGAGCCGACAGTCGGAAGCACCGGGGAGCTGTTTTTT	CASSEPTVGSTGELFF
14	TRBV5-6	TRBD2	TRBJ2-7	few	TGTGCCAGCAGCTACGTAGCGGGGGGCTACGAGCAGTACTTC	CASSYVAGGYEQYF
16	TRBV28	TRBD2	TRBJ2-1	-	TGTGCCAGCAGGTGGGGGACTAGCGGGAATCGGAGGGAGCAGTTCTTC	CASRWGTSGNRREQFF
14	TRBV15	TRBD1	TRBJ2-2	few	TGTGCCACCACCCCGGGGACAGAAGCCGGGGAGCTGTTTTTT	CATTPGTEAGELFF
15	TRBV6-2/TRBV6-3	TRBD2	TRBJ2-7	medium-sized	TGTGCCAGCATTCAAGGACTAGCGGGACGCTACGAGCAGTACTTC	CASIQGLAGRYEQYF
15	TRBV20-1	TRBD2	TRBJ2-1	-	TGCAGTGCTAAACTAGCGGGGAGCTCCTACAATGAGCAGTTCTTC	CSAKLAGSSYNEQFF
16	TRBV2	TRBD2	TRBJ2-5	few	TGTGCCAGCAGTGTGATTTGGTTAGCGGGAGTGGAGACCCAGTACTTC	CASSVIWLAGVETQYF
15	TRBV7-2	-	TRBJ1-5	few	TGTGCCAGCAGCTTAGATAGACAGCTGTATCAGCCCCAGCATTTT	CASSLDRQLYQPQHF
15	TRBV20-1	-	TRBJ2-1	few	TGCAGTGCTAGAGTGGCGGGCCAGGCCTACAATGAGCAGTTCTTC	CSARVAGQAYNEQFF
17	TRBV20-1	TRBD1	TRBJ1-5	-	TGCAGTGCTGGGCAGGGGGCGAACCCGTATAGCAATCAGCCCCAGCATTTT	CSAGQGANPYSNQPQHF